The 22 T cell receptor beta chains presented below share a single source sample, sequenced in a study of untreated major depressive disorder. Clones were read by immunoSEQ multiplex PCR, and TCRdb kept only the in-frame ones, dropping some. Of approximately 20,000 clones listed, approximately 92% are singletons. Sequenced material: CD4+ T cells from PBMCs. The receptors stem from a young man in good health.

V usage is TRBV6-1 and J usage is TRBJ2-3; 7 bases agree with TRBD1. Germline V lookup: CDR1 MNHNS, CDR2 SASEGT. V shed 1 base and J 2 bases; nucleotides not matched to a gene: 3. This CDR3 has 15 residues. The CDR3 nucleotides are TGTGCCAGCAGTGAAGGGGGACAGCCCACAGATACGCAGTATTTT. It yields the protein CASSEGGQPTDTQYF.

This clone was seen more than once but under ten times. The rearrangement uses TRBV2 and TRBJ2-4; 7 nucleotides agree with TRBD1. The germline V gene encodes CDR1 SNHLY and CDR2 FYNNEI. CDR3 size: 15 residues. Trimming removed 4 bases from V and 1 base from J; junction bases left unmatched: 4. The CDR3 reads CASSGKGAAKNIQYF. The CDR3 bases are TGTGCCAGCAGTGGAAAGGGGGCGGCCAAAAACATTCAGTACTTC.

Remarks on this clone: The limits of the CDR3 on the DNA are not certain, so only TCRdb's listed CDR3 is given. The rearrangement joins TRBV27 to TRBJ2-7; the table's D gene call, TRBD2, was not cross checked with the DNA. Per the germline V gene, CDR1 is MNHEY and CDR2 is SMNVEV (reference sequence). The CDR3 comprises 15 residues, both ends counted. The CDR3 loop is CASSFGAGSGREQYF.

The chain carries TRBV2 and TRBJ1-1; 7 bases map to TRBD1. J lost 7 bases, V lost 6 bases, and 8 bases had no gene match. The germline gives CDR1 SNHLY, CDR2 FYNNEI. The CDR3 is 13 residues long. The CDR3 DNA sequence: TGTGCCAGCAGCAACTTACAGGGGAATGAAGCTTTCTTT. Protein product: CASSNLQGNEAFF.

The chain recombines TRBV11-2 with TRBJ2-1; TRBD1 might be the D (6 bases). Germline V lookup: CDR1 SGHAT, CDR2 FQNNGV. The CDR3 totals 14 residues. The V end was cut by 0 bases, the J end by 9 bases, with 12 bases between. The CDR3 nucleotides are TGTGCCAGCAGCTTAGAACAGGGTGGGGTTGAGCAGTTCTTC. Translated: CASSLEQGGVEQFF.

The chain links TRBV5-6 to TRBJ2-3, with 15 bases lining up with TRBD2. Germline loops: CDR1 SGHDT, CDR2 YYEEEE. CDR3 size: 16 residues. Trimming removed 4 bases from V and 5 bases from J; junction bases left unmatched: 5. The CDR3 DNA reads TGTGCCAGCAGCCCCGGGACTAGCGGGAGGCGAGATACGCAGTATTTT. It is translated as CASSPGTSGRRDTQYF.

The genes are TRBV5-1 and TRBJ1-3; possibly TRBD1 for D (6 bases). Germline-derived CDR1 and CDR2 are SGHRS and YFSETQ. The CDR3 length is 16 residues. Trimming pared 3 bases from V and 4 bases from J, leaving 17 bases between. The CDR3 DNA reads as TGCGCCAGCAGCTCCATCCCCCGTACAGGGGGAAACACCATATATTTT. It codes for CASSSIPRTGGNTIYF.

CDR3 nucleotides: TGTGCCAGCAGCGATAGGGATAACTATGGCTACACCTTC. This translates into CASSDRDNYGYTF. The V and J genes are TRBV6-6 and TRBJ1-2, with no clear D. CDR1 is MNHNY and CDR2 is SVGAGI in the germline V gene (reference sequence). V was cut by 6 bases and J by 1 base, with 9 bases left in between. The CDR3 covers 13 residues.

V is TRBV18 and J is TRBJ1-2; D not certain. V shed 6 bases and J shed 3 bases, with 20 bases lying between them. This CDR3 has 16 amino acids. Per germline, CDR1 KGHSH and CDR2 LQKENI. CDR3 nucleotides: TGTGCCAGCTCCCGGACGGGCCGACTAAGTCACTATGGCTACACCTTC. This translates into CASSRTGRLSHYGYTF.

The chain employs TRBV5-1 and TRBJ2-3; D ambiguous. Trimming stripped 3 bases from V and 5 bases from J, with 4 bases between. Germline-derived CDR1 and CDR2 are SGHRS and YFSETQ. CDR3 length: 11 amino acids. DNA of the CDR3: TGCGCCAGCAGCTATGTAGATACGCAGTATTTT. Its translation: CASSYVDTQYF. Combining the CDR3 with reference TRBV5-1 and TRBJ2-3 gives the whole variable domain KAGVTQTPRYLIKTRGQQVTLSCSPISGHRSVSWYQQTPGQGLQFLFEYFSETQRNKGNFPGRFSGRQFSNSRSEMNVSTLELGDSALYLCASSYVDTQYFGPGTRLTVL.

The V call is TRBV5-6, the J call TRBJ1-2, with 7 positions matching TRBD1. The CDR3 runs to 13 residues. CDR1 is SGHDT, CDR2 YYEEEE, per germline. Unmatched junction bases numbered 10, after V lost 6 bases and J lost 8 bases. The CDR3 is CASNPDRAGGYTF. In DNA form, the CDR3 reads TGTGCCAGCAACCCAGACAGGGCCGGAGGCTACACCTTC.

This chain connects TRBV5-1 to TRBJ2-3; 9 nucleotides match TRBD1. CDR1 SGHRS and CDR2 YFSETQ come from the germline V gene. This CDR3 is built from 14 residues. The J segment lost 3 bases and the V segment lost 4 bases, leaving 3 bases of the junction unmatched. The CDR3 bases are TGCGCCAGCAGCGCAGGACAGGGGACAGATACGCAGTATTTT. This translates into CASSAGQGTDTQYF.

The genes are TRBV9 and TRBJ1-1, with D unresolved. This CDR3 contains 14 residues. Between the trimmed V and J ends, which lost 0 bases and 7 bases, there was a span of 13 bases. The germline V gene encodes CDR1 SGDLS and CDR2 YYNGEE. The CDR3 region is CASSVAGSGYEAFF. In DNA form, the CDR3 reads TGTGCCAGCAGCGTAGCGGGTTCGGGGTATGAAGCTTTCTTT.

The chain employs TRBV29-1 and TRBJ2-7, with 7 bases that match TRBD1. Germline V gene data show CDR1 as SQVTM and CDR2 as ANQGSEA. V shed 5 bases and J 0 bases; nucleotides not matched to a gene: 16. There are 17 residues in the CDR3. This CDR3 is CSVLSRIKGQISYEQYF. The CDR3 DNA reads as TGCAGCGTTCTCTCCCGAATAAAGGGACAGATCTCCTACGAGCAGTACTTC.

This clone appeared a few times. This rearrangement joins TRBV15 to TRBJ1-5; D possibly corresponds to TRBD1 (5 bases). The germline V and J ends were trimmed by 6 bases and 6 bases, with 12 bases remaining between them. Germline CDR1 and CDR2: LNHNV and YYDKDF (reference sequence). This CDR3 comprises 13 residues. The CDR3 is CATRGVEGQPQHF. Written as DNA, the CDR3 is TGTGCCACCAGGGGGGTCGAGGGTCAGCCCCAGCATTTT.

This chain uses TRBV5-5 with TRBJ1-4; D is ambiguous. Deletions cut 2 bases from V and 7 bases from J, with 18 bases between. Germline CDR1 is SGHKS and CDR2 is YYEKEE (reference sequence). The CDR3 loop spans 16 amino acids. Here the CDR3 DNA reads TGTGCCAGCAGCTTTGGACCTCCCACGGGTGGTGAAAAACTGTTTTTT. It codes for CASSFGPPTGGEKLFF.

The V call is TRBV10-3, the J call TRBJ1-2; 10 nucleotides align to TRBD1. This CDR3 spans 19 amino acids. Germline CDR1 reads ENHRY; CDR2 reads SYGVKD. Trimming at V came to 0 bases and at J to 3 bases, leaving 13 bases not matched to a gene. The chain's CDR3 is CAISESYPGQGSSDYGYTF. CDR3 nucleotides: TGTGCCATCAGTGAGTCGTACCCGGGACAGGGGTCTTCTGACTATGGCTACACCTTC.

CDR3 in DNA: TGCGCCAGCAGCTTGGAGGTGGGTACTGAAGCTTTCTTT. It is translated as CASSLEVGTEAFF. The rearrangement joins TRBV5-1 to TRBJ1-1; D not certain. The CDR3 loop spans 13 amino acids. Germline lookup yields CDR1 SGHRS and CDR2 YFSETQ. V lost 0 bases and J lost 5, with 8 bases in between.

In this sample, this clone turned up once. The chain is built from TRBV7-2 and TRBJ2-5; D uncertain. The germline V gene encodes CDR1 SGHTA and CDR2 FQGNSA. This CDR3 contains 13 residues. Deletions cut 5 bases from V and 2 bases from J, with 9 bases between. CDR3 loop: CASSPSEQETQYF. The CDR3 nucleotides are TGTGCCAGCAGCCCCTCCGAGCAAGAGACCCAGTACTTC.

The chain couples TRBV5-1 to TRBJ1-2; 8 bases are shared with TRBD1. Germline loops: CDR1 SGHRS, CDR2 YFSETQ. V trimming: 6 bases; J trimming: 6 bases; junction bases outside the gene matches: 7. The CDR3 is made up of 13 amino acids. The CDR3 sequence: CASTLSGGHGYTF. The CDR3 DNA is TGCGCCAGCACCCTTTCAGGGGGCCATGGCTACACCTTC. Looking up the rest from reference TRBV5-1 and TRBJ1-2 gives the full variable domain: KAGVTQTPRYLIKTRGQQVTLSCSPISGHRSVSWYQQTPGQGLQFLFEYFSETQRNKGNFPGRFSGRQFSNSRSEMNVSTLELGDSALYLCASTLSGGHGYTFGSGTRLTVV.

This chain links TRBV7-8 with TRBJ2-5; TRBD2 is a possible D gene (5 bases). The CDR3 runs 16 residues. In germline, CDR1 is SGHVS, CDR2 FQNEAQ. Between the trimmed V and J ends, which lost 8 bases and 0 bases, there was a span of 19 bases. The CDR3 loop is CASGETLPAYQETQYF. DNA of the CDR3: TGTGCCAGCGGGGAGACTCTCCCTGCGTACCAAGAGACCCAGTACTTC.

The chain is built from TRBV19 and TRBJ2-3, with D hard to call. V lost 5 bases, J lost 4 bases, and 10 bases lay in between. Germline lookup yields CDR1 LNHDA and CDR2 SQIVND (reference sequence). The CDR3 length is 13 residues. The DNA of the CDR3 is TGTGCCAGTAGTCAACCGGGCCCAGATACGCAGTATTTT. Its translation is CASSQPGPDTQYF.